This TCR beta chain was identified during a study of cytomegalovirus exposure and HLA in healthy donors. Amplification used 60 Vbeta primers and 13 Jbeta primers. Profiled with immunoSEQ multiplex PCR; TCRdb holds only in-frame clones, not every one. In all, the sample yields over 45,000 clones. The source material was PBMCs. The receptor's source is a woman in her thirties or forties in good health and CMV-seronegative.

Here the CDR3 reads CASSPDRANTEAFF. The CDR3 DNA follows: TGTGCCAGCAGCCCGGACAGGGCGAACACTGAAGCTTTCTTT. The chain employs TRBV7-9 and TRBJ1-1, with TRBD1 identical over 8 bases. V was clipped by 5 bases and J by 1 base; unmatched bases: 3. CDR3 length: 14 amino acids. Germline-derived CDR1 and CDR2 are SEHNR and FQNEAQ (reference sequence).